These 20 T cell receptor beta chains originate from one sample sequenced in a study of chemoradiotherapy in HPV16-positive cancers. The data were produced by immunoSEQ multiplex PCR, yet TCRdb's version contains in-frame clones alone and is incomplete. The data hold 12,000 or so clones, with roughly 80% observed a single time. Sampling took place from a patient who underwent chemoradiotherapy. The receptor source for this set is a human donor with HPV-associated anogenital cancer.

The chain uses TRBV6-1 and TRBJ1-5, with D unresolved. The CDR3 spans 11 residues. In germline, CDR1 is MNHNS, CDR2 SASEGT. Trimming shortened V by 5 bases and J by 4 bases, and 3 bases separated the two germline ends. CDR3 sequence: CASSLNQPQHF. CDR3 DNA sequence: TGTGCCAGCAGTTTAAATCAGCCCCAGCATTTT.

The chain employs TRBV4-2 and TRBJ2-2; 7 bases agree with TRBD2. This CDR3 is 16 amino acids long. V was clipped by 0 bases and J by 1 base; unmatched bases: 2. CDR1 is LGHNA and CDR2 is YNFKEQ in the germline V gene. The CDR3 protein is CASSQDPGGNTGELFF. The CDR3 DNA is TGTGCCAGCAGCCAAGATCCGGGGGGGAACACCGGGGAGCTGTTTTTT.

The chain joins TRBV9 to TRBJ2-5, with TRBD2 matching 8 bases. The junction had 8 bases not matched to a gene; V was cut back by 3 bases and J by 4 bases. Germline V lookup: CDR1 SGDLS, CDR2 YYNGEE. The CDR3 is 15 residues long. The CDR3 region is CASSALGGVGETQYF. DNA for the CDR3: TGTGCCAGCAGCGCCCTCGGGGGGGTGGGAGAGACCCAGTACTTC. Supplemented by reference TRBV9 and TRBJ2-5, the full variable domain reads DSGVTQTPKHLITATGQRVTLRCSPRSGDLSVYWYQQSLDQGLQFLIQYYNGEERAKGNILERFSAQQFPDLHSELNLSSLELGDSALYFCASSALGGVGETQYFGPGTRLLVL.

The chain couples TRBV19 to TRBJ2-1; 7 bases align to TRBD2. Germline V CDR1 and CDR2: LNHDA, SQIVND (reference sequence). Losses at the gene ends were 5 bases for V and 4 bases for J; bases not matched to a gene: 11. The CDR3 covers 16 residues. In nucleotides, the CDR3 is TGTGCCAGTAGTCACCTAGGGAGCGGGGTGTACAATGAGCAGTTCTTC. Its translation is CASSHLGSGVYNEQFF.

J is TRBJ2-7 and V is TRBV7-9, with unresolved D. V was shortened by 5 bases and J by 0 bases, with 14 bases between the two germline ends. The CDR3 has 15 amino acids. CDR1 and CDR2 (germline): SEHNR, FQNEAQ (reference sequence). The CDR3 here is CASSPRTVSSYEQYF. The DNA for the CDR3 is TGTGCCAGCAGCCCTAGGACGGTTAGCTCCTACGAGCAGTACTTC.

The rearrangement uses TRBV2 and TRBJ1-1; D is ambiguous. Germline CDR1 is SNHLY and CDR2 is FYNNEI. The CDR3 is 14 amino acids. V was cut by 6 bases and J by 1 base, with 12 bases left in between. As DNA, the CDR3 is TGTGCCAGCAGGGCCCTGAATCAGAACACTGAAGCTTTCTTT. Amino acids: CASRALNQNTEAFF. Filled out from reference TRBV2 and TRBJ1-1, the complete variable domain reads EPEVTQTPSHQVTQMGQEVILRCVPISNHLYFYWYRQILGQKVEFLVSFYNNEISEKSEIFDDQFSVERPDGSNFTLKIRSTKLEDSAMYFCASRALNQNTEAFFGQGTRLTVV.

The V and J genes are TRBV25-1 and TRBJ2-1; D possibly corresponds to TRBD2 (5 bases). The CDR3 has 16 amino acids. V was pared by 3 bases and J by 4 bases, with 16 bases between. Per the germline V gene, CDR1 is MGHDK and CDR2 is SYGVNS. CDR3 nucleotides: TGTGCCAGCAGTGAGATAAGGCTAGCTGGTTACAATGAGCAGTTCTTC. Amino acids: CASSEIRLAGYNEQFF.

This chain connects TRBV2 to TRBJ1-3; D call uncertain. The CDR3 sequence is 16 residues long. CDR1 is SNHLY and CDR2 is FYNNEI in the germline V gene. V lost 2 bases and J lost 0, with 11 bases in between. The CDR3 DNA reads TGTGCCAGCAGTGAATGGGGAACCAGCTCTGGAAACACCATATATTTT. Its protein product is CASSEWGTSSGNTIYF.

This clone has only a few counts. The V gene is TRBV7-2, the J gene TRBJ2-2; D ambiguous. This CDR3 is 12 amino acids long. The germline CDR1 and CDR2 sequences are SGHTA and FQGNSA. V dropped 1 base and J dropped 3 bases, with 0 bases sitting between them. CDR3 sequence: CASSLDTGELFF. Here the CDR3 DNA reads TGTGCCAGCAGCTTAGACACCGGGGAGCTGTTTTTT.

The chain carries TRBV9 and TRBJ2-5, with 8 nucleotides matching TRBD2. The CDR3 is 16 amino acids. In germline, CDR1 is SGDLS, CDR2 YYNGEE. J gave up 3 bases and V 0 bases, and 7 bases lay outside the gene matches. DNA for the CDR3: TGTGCCAGCAGCGTAGGAGCCCTAGCGGGTAAAGAGACCCAGTACTTC. Its protein is CASSVGALAGKETQYF.

This chain connects TRBV30 to TRBJ2-7; tentative D call: TRBD1 (5 bases). The CDR3 consists of 15 residues. Germline V CDR1 and CDR2: GTSNPN, SVGIG (reference sequence). V was cut by 0 bases and J by 5 bases, with 17 bases left in between. The CDR3 DNA reads as TGTGCCTGGAGTGTAGGGGCCCTTGTCCATAACGAGCAGTACTTC. Its translation is CAWSVGALVHNEQYF.

This clone was recorded a few times. The chain uses TRBV9 and TRBJ2-1; D call uncertain. Germline-derived CDR1 and CDR2 are SGDLS and YYNGEE. V dropped 2 bases and J dropped 3 bases, with 6 bases sitting between them. This CDR3 spans 13 amino acids. CDR3 bases: TGTGCCAGCAGCGTTGACGTCTACAATGAGCAGTTCTTC. It translates to CASSVDVYNEQFF.

This clone was recorded a few times. DNA for the CDR3: TGTGCCAGCAGCACCCAGGACGGCTACGAGCAGTACTTC. Translating it yields CASSTQDGYEQYF. The chain links TRBV9 to TRBJ2-7; D is unresolved. V shed 4 bases and J shed 3 bases, with 11 bases lying between them. Germline V gene data show CDR1 as SGDLS and CDR2 as YYNGEE. The CDR3 is 13 amino acids. Supplemented by reference TRBV9 and TRBJ2-7, the full variable domain reads DSGVTQTPKHLITATGQRVTLRCSPRSGDLSVYWYQQSLDQGLQFLIQYYNGEERAKGNILERFSAQQFPDLHSELNLSSLELGDSALYFCASSTQDGYEQYFGPGTRLTVT.

The V gene is TRBV5-5, the J gene TRBJ2-5; the D call may be TRBD1 or TRBD2 (6 bases each). Germline assignment: CDR1 SGHKS and CDR2 YYEKEE (reference sequence). The CDR3 has 18 amino acids. V lost 6 bases, J lost 1 base, and 25 bases lay in between. CDR3 protein: CASIAGHLGGVPQETQYF. CDR3 DNA: TGTGCCAGCATCGCCGGGCACCTCGGGGGCGTTCCCCAAGAGACCCAGTACTTC.

V usage is TRBV5-1 and J usage is TRBJ2-5; D is perhaps TRBD1 (7 bases). This CDR3 contains 15 residues. Between the trimmed V and J ends, which lost 5 bases and 5 bases, there was a span of 19 bases. The germline V gene has CDR1 SGHRS and CDR2 YFSETQ. The CDR3 sequence is CASSSQEGAGETQYF. CDR3 DNA sequence: TGCGCCAGCAGTTCGCAGGAGGGGGCAGGGGAGACCCAGTACTTC.

The rearrangement links TRBV11-3 to TRBJ2-1; TRBD1 aligns across 8 bases. V trimming: 5 bases; J trimming: 9 bases; junction bases outside the gene matches: 15. Germline assignment: CDR1 SGHNT and CDR2 YENEEA. This CDR3 has 16 residues. CDR3 sequence reads: CASSPRGQGAPFEQFF. In DNA, the CDR3 is TGTGCCAGCAGCCCCAGGGGGCAGGGGGCACCGTTTGAGCAGTTCTTC.

The chain has TRBV10-2 and TRBJ2-7; perhaps TRBD1 as D (5 bases). The germline V gene has CDR1 WSHSY and CDR2 SAAADI. V lost 3 bases to trimming and J lost 0 bases, with 9 bases between them. The CDR3 sequence is 14 residues long. This CDR3 reads CASSDLGDSYEQYF. The CDR3 nucleotides are TGCGCCAGCAGTGACCTAGGGGACTCCTACGAGCAGTACTTC.

The chain uses TRBV2 and TRBJ1-1; 8 nucleotides align to TRBD1. V gave up 7 bases and J gave up 2 bases; unmatched junction bases: 9. CDR3 length equals 15 residues. CDR1 and CDR2 from the germline V gene are SNHLY and FYNNEI. This chain's CDR3 is CASTQDRAVNTEAFF. In DNA, the CDR3 is TGTGCCAGCACTCAGGACAGGGCTGTTAACACTGAAGCTTTCTTT.

The chain uses TRBV5-4 and TRBJ2-5; D remains unclear. The CDR3 has 15 residues. From germline, CDR1 is SGHNT and CDR2 YYREEE (reference sequence). Trimming removed 2 bases from V and 5 bases from J, with 16 bases in between. CDR3 protein: CASSFPPPRVETQYF. The CDR3 DNA is TGTGCCAGCAGCTTTCCACCACCGCGCGTGGAGACCCAGTACTTC.

This chain uses TRBV7-2 with TRBJ2-7; TRBD2 matches 15 bases. The CDR3 extends over 19 amino acids. Germline V gene data show CDR1 as SGHTA and CDR2 as FQGNSA. Losses at the gene ends were 0 bases for V and 3 bases for J; bases not matched to a gene: 9. In nucleotides, the CDR3 is TGTGCCAGCAGCTTAGCGGTGGGGACTAGCGGGGGGCACAGCTACGAGCAGTACTTC. As protein: CASSLAVGTSGGHSYEQYF. Variable domain in full (rest from reference TRBV7-2 and TRBJ2-7): GAGVSQSPSNKVTEKGKDVELRCDPISGHTALYWYRQSLGQGLEFLIYFQGNSAPDKSGLPSDRFSAERTGGSVSTLTIQRTQQEDSAVYLCASSLAVGTSGGHSYEQYFGPGTRLTVT.